These T cell receptor beta chains were read from a single sample in a study of spatial heterogeneity in lung cancer. In TCRdb, the 5' RACE reads were re-called with MiXCR into one record per CDR3 protein. The profile shows 3,000 to 4,500 distinct CDR3 sequences, around 28% of them singletons. Sequenced here: normal lung tissue next to the tumor, sampled at surgery. The receptors derive from a male donor with early-stage non-small cell lung cancer. CDR3s include the opening cysteine and the closing phenylalanine or tryptophan.

>TRBV12-3/TRBV12-4|TRBJ1-5
CASNRDDQPQHF
>TRBV7-2|TRBJ2-3
CASSFRTGSTDTQYF
>TRBV12-3/TRBV12-4|TRBJ2-5
CASSLYPNQETQYF
>TRBV12-5|TRBJ2-2
CASGPRLAGPGELFF
>TRBV6-6|TRBJ2-2
CASTHLAGSPTGELFF
>TRBV7-2|TRBJ2-3
CASSLGRSTDTQYF
>TRBV14|TRBJ2-1
CASSHVTRGNEQFF
>TRBV6-6|TRBJ1-5
CASRTTGHSNQPQHF
>TRBV6-5|TRBJ2-2
CASRPDTYTGELFF
>TRBV7-2|TRBJ1-5
CASSFRPGGSNQPQHF
>TRBV6-6|TRBJ1-4
CASSYSRGNGPGVRMDEKLFF
>TRBV6-2/TRBV6-3|TRBJ1-1
CASSYGTGSDTEAFF
>TRBV12-3/TRBV12-4|TRBJ2-1
CASSQRGDSLEQFF
>TRBV14|TRBJ1-1
CASSLWGYTEAFF
>TRBV20-1|TRBJ1-3
CSARVPGQSRNTIYF
>TRBV28|TRBJ1-3
CASSNLLGDTIYF
>TRBV9|TRBJ1-4
CASSVDGQGNEKLFF
>TRBV20-1|TRBJ2-2
CSARDHSRGLTGELFF
>TRBV12-3/TRBV12-4|TRBJ1-1
CASSPRQVGNTEAFF
>TRBV3-1|TRBJ2-5
CASSLPGAEGETQYF
>TRBV12-3/TRBV12-4|TRBJ1-2
CASSPGARGGYTF
>TRBV7-2|TRBJ1-4
CASSLATGTNEKLFF
>TRBV20-1|TRBJ2-7
CSAAVPGGSYEQYF
>TRBV7-9|TRBJ1-1
CASSHPGPRGNFEAFF
>TRBV4-2|TRBJ1-5
CASSQGSDRAYSNQPQHF
>TRBV5-1|TRBJ1-2
CASSSSQGYGYTF
>TRBV6-2/TRBV6-3|TRBJ2-5
CASSYDQKTLGTQYF
>TRBV13|TRBJ2-2
CASSSRDRGTGELFF
>TRBV12-3/TRBV12-4|TRBJ2-2
CASKPRGRHTGELFF
>TRBV20-1|TRBJ1-2
CSATDPSGVGYTF
>TRBV5-1|TRBJ1-2
CASSPQGDYGYTF
>TRBV10-3|TRBJ2-7
CAISAGQGDEQYF
>TRBV5-1|TRBJ1-2
CASSLTGSLQPGDYGYTF
>TRBV12-3/TRBV12-4|TRBJ1-1
CASRPGGAWDTEAFF
>TRBV7-2|TRBJ1-1
CASSPNAAGVGTEAFF
>TRBV6-2/TRBV6-3|TRBJ2-7
CASTQSADEQYF
>TRBV9|TRBJ2-1
CASSFREGVLNEQFF
>TRBV19|TRBJ1-5
CASSIRRETANQPQHF
>TRBV10-3|TRBJ1-5
CAISEGREHQPQHF
>TRBV5-1|TRBJ2-5
CASSWNQETQYF
>TRBV10-3|TRBJ2-7
CAISERSLEQYF
>TRBV5-6|TRBJ2-1
CASDLTPSGQYSYNEQFF
>TRBV7-2|TRBJ2-2
CASSLRTGGAWTGELFF
>TRBV19|TRBJ1-2
CASSLMTHNYGYTF
>TRBV20-1|TRBJ2-1
CSASPITGGSYNEQFF
>TRBV6-1|TRBJ2-7
CASRVGQLDHYEQYF
>TRBV6-2/TRBV6-3|TRBJ2-3
CASSYSSGRGTDTQYF
>TRBV12-3/TRBV12-4|TRBJ1-1
CASSLATNTEAFF
>TRBV5-8|TRBJ2-6
CASSFQGEGANVLTF
>TRBV29-1|TRBJ1-1
CSVRDSNTEAFF